The TCR beta chain described here comes from a study of tumor-infiltrating lymphocytes in primary liver carcinoma. Study-wide context: Sequenced samples came back with roughly 3.65 to 8 million productive TCRbeta reads, and the counts looked alike across tissue types.

It was from approximately 20-30 mg of unsorted bulk tissue that RNA and DNA were co-extracted. The study, taken as a whole, reports: Against blood, tumors held a significantly higher top-250-clone fraction (p = 0.039).

This CDR3 is built from 16 residues. CDR1 and CDR2 (germline): SGHDT, YYEEEE. With regard to this clonotype: Its antigen is as yet unknown. A much bigger clone sits one base away, suggesting this may be a read error.

The authors made TCR beta cDNA from 450 to 600 ng total RNA with a constant-region primer. A slightly modified ARM-PCR protocol with three nested multiplex PCR rounds produced these TCR beta libraries. TRBV1-TRBV30 forward primers and a C-beta reverse primer were used in the first two PCR rounds, which each ran for approximately 11 cycles. Using its own MiXCR run on the multiplex PCR reads, TCRdb lists one record per CDR3 protein. The sample consists of over 75,000 distinct CDR3 sequences, 65% to 70% of them appearing once. This TCR was sampled from a man in his forties or fifties with primary liver carcinoma and hepatitis B virus infection. Specimen: tumor-adjacent normal liver tissue. V gene TRBV5-6 combines with J gene TRBJ2-1; 8 bases line up with TRBD2. The chain's CDR3 is CANSLLTGGFKDEQFF. CDR3 in DNA: TGTGCCAACAGCCTCCTCACGGGGGGGTTTAAGGATGAGCAGTTCTTC.